A selection of T cell receptor beta chains follows, all from one sample in a study of control samples from healthy donors and cancer patients. The method was immunoSEQ multiplex PCR; TCRdb's version includes in-frame clones alone and lacks a portion of them. The table lists 150,000 or so clones, 94% of them singletons. Sequencing was done on a sample of blood. These receptors were taken from a man between 35 and 55 years old in good health. Both conserved end residues are part of each CDR3. The D gene is left open where the match is weak. Expanded clones are given a class, and other clones once, few, many or no size at all.

size,V,length,J,D,CDR3,DNA
NA,TRBV11-1,13,TRBJ2-1,NA,CASSPVRGGEQFF,TGTGCCAGCAGTCCGGTCCGGGGCGGTGAGCAGTTCTTC
NA,TRBV4-2,18,TRBJ2-2,TRBD1,CASSQDVGQTLNTGELFF,TGTGCCAGCAGCCAAGATGTGGGACAGACTCTTAACACCGGGGAGCTGTTTTTT
NA,TRBV6-5,15,TRBJ2-5,TRBD2,CASSHRTSGATAQYF,TGTGCCAGCAGTCACAGGACTAGCGGTGCTACGGCCCAGTACTTC
NA,TRBV30,13,TRBJ1-5,NA,CAWNLGGAQPQHF,TGTGCCTGGAATCTAGGGGGGGCCCAGCCCCAGCATTTT
NA,TRBV19,16,TRBJ2-7,TRBD1,CASRPRTGKGSYEQYF,TGTGCCAGTAGGCCGCGGACAGGGAAGGGGTCCTACGAGCAGTACTTC
NA,TRBV2,15,TRBJ1-1,TRBD1,CASSIDRGRDTEAFF,TGTGCCAGCAGTATTGACAGGGGGCGGGACACTGAAGCTTTCTTT
NA,TRBV7-9,15,TRBJ2-7,NA,CASSFYPGASYEQYF,TGTGCCAGCAGCTTTTATCCAGGGGCCTCCTACGAGCAGTACTTC
NA,TRBV29-1,18,TRBJ1-4,TRBD1,CSVEDGETGERPNEKLFF,TGCAGCGTTGAAGATGGCGAGACAGGGGAGCGGCCTAATGAAAAACTGTTTTTT
NA,TRBV3-1/TRBV3-2,15,TRBJ2-1,TRBD1,CASSQGQGHYNEQFF,TGTGCCAGCAGCCAGGGACAGGGGCACTACAATGAGCAGTTCTTC
NA,TRBV5-4,16,TRBJ2-5,TRBD2,CASSQMLAGRQETQYF,TGTGCCAGCAGCCAGATGCTAGCGGGGAGACAAGAGACCCAGTACTTC
NA,TRBV10-2,12,TRBJ1-2,NA,CASRDGHYGYTF,TGCGCCAGCCGTGACGGGCACTATGGCTACACCTTC
NA,TRBV27,14,TRBJ1-1,TRBD1,CASSLDRANTEAFF,TGTGCCAGCAGTTTAGACAGGGCGAACACTGAAGCTTTCTTT
NA,TRBV24-1,13,TRBJ2-7,TRBD1,CATAPGQWDEQYF,TGTGCCACCGCCCCGGGACAGTGGGACGAGCAGTACTTC
NA,TRBV4-2,14,TRBJ1-2,NA,CASSSQGPDYGYTF,TGTGCCAGCAGCTCCCAGGGGCCTGACTATGGCTACACCTTC
NA,TRBV5-8,15,TRBJ2-3,TRBD1,CASAPPGQRTDTQYF,TGTGCCAGCGCCCCCCCGGGACAGCGAACAGATACGCAGTATTTT
NA,TRBV11-2,16,TRBJ1-2,NA,CASSKGGQHRNYGYTF,TGTGCCAGCAGCAAGGGTGGACAGCACCGTAACTATGGCTACACCTTC
NA,TRBV4-3,16,TRBJ1-6,TRBD1,CASSQEPGQYNSPLHF,TGCGCCAGCAGCCAAGAACCGGGACAGTATAATTCACCCCTCCACTTT
NA,TRBV6-5,14,TRBJ1-4,TRBD1,CASSRDRNNEKLFF,TGTGCCAGCAGTCGGGACAGAAATAATGAAAAACTGTTTTTT
NA,TRBV15,14,TRBJ1-1,NA,CATSQTASNTEAFF,TGTGCCACCAGTCAGACAGCTAGCAACACTGAAGCTTTCTTT
NA,TRBV5-1,15,TRBJ2-1,TRBD2,CASSSGGSSYNEQFF,TGCGCCAGCAGCTCCGGGGGGAGCTCCTACAATGAGCAGTTCTTC
NA,TRBV6-6,13,TRBJ1-5,TRBD1,CASTLDRDQPQHF,TGTGCCAGCACCCTGGACAGGGATCAGCCCCAGCATTTT
NA,TRBV9,13,TRBJ2-5,NA,CASSGTAQETQYF,TGTGCCAGCAGCGGGACAGCCCAAGAGACCCAGTACTTC
NA,TRBV3-1/TRBV3-2,14,TRBJ2-3,NA,CASSDRGAQDTQYF,TGTGCCAGCAGCGATCGGGGGGCCCAAGATACGCAGTATTTT
NA,TRBV6-5,13,TRBJ1-1,NA,CASRAGAYTEAFF,TGTGCCAGCAGGGCAGGGGCTTACACTGAAGCTTTCTTT
NA,TRBV2,13,TRBJ1-3,NA,CASSDISGNTIYF,TGTGCCAGCAGTGATATCTCTGGAAACACCATATATTTT
once,TRBV7-9,16,TRBJ1-5,NA,CASSLGGARGDQPQHF,TGTGCCAGCAGCTTAGGAGGGGCCCGCGGGGATCAGCCCCAGCATTTT
NA,TRBV30,13,TRBJ2-5,NA,CAWSWGERETQYF,TGTGCCTGGAGTTGGGGGGAGCGGGAGACCCAGTACTTC
NA,TRBV6-2/TRBV6-3,14,TRBJ2-3,TRBD2,CASSPGLDADTQYF,TGTGCCAGCAGCCCGGGACTAGACGCAGATACGCAGTATTTT
NA,TRBV4-3,14,TRBJ1-1,NA,CASSQDQVNTEAFF,TGCGCCAGCAGCCAAGATCAAGTGAACACTGAAGCTTTCTTT
NA,TRBV19,13,TRBJ1-6,TRBD1,CASRGQGDSPLHF,TGTGCCTCCAGGGGACAGGGCGATTCACCCCTCCACTTT
NA,TRBV9,13,TRBJ1-6,NA,CASSVVQNSPLHF,TGTGCCAGCAGCGTAGTACAGAATTCACCCCTCCACTTT
once,TRBV3-1/TRBV3-2,16,TRBJ1-2,TRBD1,CASSRIGDRGGYGYTF,TGTGCCAGCAGCCGTATCGGGGACAGGGGCGGCTATGGCTACACCTTC
NA,TRBV2,15,TRBJ1-5,TRBD1,CASSGWDREGQPQHF,TGTGCCAGCAGTGGATGGGACAGGGAGGGTCAGCCCCAGCATTTT
NA,TRBV4-3,14,TRBJ2-7,NA,CASSQDLGGYEQYF,TGCGCCAGCAGCCAAGATTTAGGGGGGTACGAGCAGTACTTC
NA,TRBV9,13,TRBJ1-5,NA,CASSARGTQPQHF,TGTGCCAGCAGCGCCCGAGGGACGCAGCCCCAGCATTTT
NA,TRBV3-1/TRBV3-2,14,TRBJ2-7,TRBD2,CASSQDRLANEQYF,TGTGCCAGCAGCCAAGACCGACTAGCGAACGAGCAGTACTTC
NA,TRBV24-1,15,TRBJ2-1,TRBD2,CATSDQIAGGDEQFF,TGTGCCACCAGTGATCAGATAGCGGGGGGGGATGAGCAGTTCTTC
NA,TRBV5-1,15,TRBJ2-4,NA,CASSLARTVSDIQYF,TGCGCCAGCAGCTTGGCTAGGACGGTTTCAGACATTCAGTACTTC
once,TRBV12-3/TRBV12-4,12,TRBJ2-7,NA,CASSTPLYEQYF,TGTGCCAGCAGTACCCCCCTCTACGAGCAGTACTTC
NA,TRBV27,16,TRBJ1-4,NA,CASSPAQGDWGEKLFF,TGTGCCAGCAGTCCAGCACAGGGAGATTGGGGTGAAAAACTGTTTTTT
NA,TRBV6-2/TRBV6-3,16,TRBJ2-2,TRBD1,CASSYPDRGYTGELFF,TGTGCCAGCAGTTACCCGGACAGGGGGTATACCGGGGAGCTGTTTTTT
NA,TRBV5-5,15,TRBJ1-2,TRBD1,CASSLYPDREAGYTF,TGTGCCAGCAGCCTATATCCGGACAGGGAGGCGGGCTACACCTTC
NA,TRBV5-1,14,TRBJ2-7,NA,CASSLERTMSEQYF,TGCGCCAGCAGCTTGGAAAGGACTATGAGCGAGCAGTACTTC
NA,TRBV7-8,13,TRBJ2-1,NA,CASSLGLYNEQFF,TGTGCCAGCAGCTTGGGACTCTACAATGAGCAGTTCTTC
few,TRBV12-3/TRBV12-4,13,TRBJ2-5,TRBD2,CASSLVAGETQYF,TGTGCCAGCAGTTTAGTAGCGGGGGAGACCCAGTACTTC
once,TRBV11-2,14,TRBJ2-5,TRBD1,CASSFGTGQETQYF,TGTGCCAGCAGCTTCGGGACAGGGCAAGAGACCCAGTACTTC
NA,TRBV7-3,16,TRBJ2-2,NA,CASSLSPGANTGELFF,TGTGCCAGCAGCTTAAGTCCGGGAGCGAACACCGGGGAGCTGTTTTTT
once,TRBV9,13,TRBJ2-5,TRBD1,CASSLGTEETQYF,TGTGCCAGCAGCCTAGGGACAGAAGAGACCCAGTACTTC
NA,TRBV3-1/TRBV3-2,16,TRBJ2-7,TRBD1,CASSRSAGTGAGEQYF,TGTGCCAGCAGCAGATCTGCCGGGACAGGGGCAGGGGAGCAGTACTTC